The clone carrying this TCR beta chain has a count of ten or more. Its antigen is undetermined. The CDR3 sequence is 18 residues long. V was clipped by 4 bases and J by 3 bases; unmatched bases: 10. Germline CDR1 is SGHAT and CDR2 is FQDESV (reference sequence). Noted time point: newly diagnosed GD, antithyroid drugs for less than 3 months. TCR sequences were obtained from RNA taken from PBMCs. The sample originates from a study of regulatory T cells in long-lasting Graves disease. Overall study: Less than 3 months of antithyroid drugs had been taken by newly diagnosed Graves' patients.

Study results and limitations: Exclusively peripheral blood, rather than thyroid tissue, was studied.

HTBI primers from iRepertoire and Arm-PCR of CDR3 regions yielded the TCR beta libraries. TCRdb redid the calling of the multiplex PCR reads with MiXCR, one entry per CDR3 protein. The table includes 400,000 to 550,000 distinct CDR3 sequences, 16% detected once. These sequences were also reported in another study, on T cells in Graves' hyperthyroidism and ophthalmopathy. That paper notes: Stable disease denoted Graves' hyperthyroidism without ophthalmopathy progression within 18 months.

The V and J genes are TRBV11-1 and TRBJ2-6; 9 bases align to TRBD1. This receptor was identified in a woman younger than 35 with Graves disease. Sequencing was performed on peripheral blood mononuclear cells (PBMCs), taken at new diagnosis, from a patient treated with antithyroid drugs. CDR3 coding DNA: TGTGCCAGCAGCTCGACCGGGACAGGGCTCGTTGGGGCCAACGTCCTGACTTTC. It is translated as CASSSTGTGLVGANVLTF.